This T cell receptor beta chain was retrieved from a study of blood T cell repertoires in COVID-19. Background on the study: Samples came from the United States, Italy and Spain, spanning acute and convalescent COVID-19.

Generated by immunoSEQ multiplex PCR, the TCRdb table keeps only in-frame clones and is missing some. The table shows about 280,000 clones, with 70% to 90% occurring only once. The germline gives CDR1 MNHEY, CDR2 SVGAGI. V lost 8 bases and J lost 9; bases outside the gene matches: 12. The CDR3 is 14 amino acids. Material for sequencing was peripheral blood. The clonotype was recovered from a woman aged 70-85 years with COVID-19, enrolled during active disease. The chain carries TRBV6-5 and TRBJ2-3; 9 nucleotides line up with TRBD1. The CDR3 DNA follows: TGTGCCAGCGAGACCGGGACAGGGTATTACACGCAGTATTTT. Protein sequence: CASETGTGYYTQYF.